This TCR beta chain is drawn from a study of OX40 agonist ivuxolimab in advanced cancers. Some clones are missing from TCRdb's copy, which holds only in-frame ones; the method was immunoSEQ multiplex PCR. The sample shows tens of thousands of clones, around 84% of them seen only once. CDR1 and CDR2 (germline): SGHTA, FQGTGA. The CDR3 is 15 residues long. V lost 6 bases to trimming and J lost 0 bases; unmatched junction nucleotides: 5. The J gene is TRBJ2-1, the V gene TRBV7-3, with TRBD1 identical over 7 bases. Sequencing was performed on CD4+ or CD8+ T cells sorted from blood, taken in a trial of the OX40 agonist ivuxolimab. The clonotype originates from an adult with an advanced solid tumor such as melanoma, head and neck, liver or kidney cancer. The CDR3 DNA reads TGTGCCAGCAGTACGACAGGGTTCTCCTACAATGAGCAGTTCTTC. It specifies CASSTTGFSYNEQFF. The entire variable domain, with the rest obtained from reference TRBV7-3 and TRBJ2-1, is as follows: GAGVSQTPSNKVTEKGKYVELRCDPISGHTALYWYRQSLGQGPEFLIYFQGTGAADDSGLPNDRFFAVRPEGSVSTLKIQRTERGDSAVYLCASSTTGFSYNEQFFGPGTRLTVL.